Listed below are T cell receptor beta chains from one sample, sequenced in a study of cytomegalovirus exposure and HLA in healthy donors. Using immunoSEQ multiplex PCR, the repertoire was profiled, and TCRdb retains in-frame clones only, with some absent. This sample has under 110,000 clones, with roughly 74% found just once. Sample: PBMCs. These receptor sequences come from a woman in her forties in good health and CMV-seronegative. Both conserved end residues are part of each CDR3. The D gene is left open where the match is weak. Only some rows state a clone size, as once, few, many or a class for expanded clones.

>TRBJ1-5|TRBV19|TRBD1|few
TGTGCCAGTAGAGGGAGGACAGGGGGCTCCTTTCAGCCCCAGCATTTT
CASRGRTGGSFQPQHF
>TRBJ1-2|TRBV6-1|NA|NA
TGTGCCAGCAGTCAACACCTCGCGGAGAGCTACACCTTC
CASSQHLAESYTF
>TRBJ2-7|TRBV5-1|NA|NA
TGCGCCAGCAGCTGGGGTCGTGGCGGGCCCCACGAGCAGTACTTC
CASSWGRGGPHEQYF
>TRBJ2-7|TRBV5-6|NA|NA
TGTGCCAGCAGCTTGGTCCAGGGCAGGGCCTACGAGCAGTACTTC
CASSLVQGRAYEQYF
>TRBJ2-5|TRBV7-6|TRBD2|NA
TGTGCCAGCAGCTTAGGGGGGGGCCAAGAGACCCAGTACTTC
CASSLGGGQETQYF
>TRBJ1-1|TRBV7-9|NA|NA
TGTTCCAGCAGCCGACAGGAAAACACTGAAGCTTTCTTT
CSSSRQENTEAFF
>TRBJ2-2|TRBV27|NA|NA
TGTGCCAGCAGTTTATTGGCAACCTTTTCCACCGGGGAGCTGTTTTTT
CASSLLATFSTGELFF
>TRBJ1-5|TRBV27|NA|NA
TGTGCCAGCAGTTTAGCGGGGATGGGTCAGCCCCAGCATTTT
CASSLAGMGQPQHF
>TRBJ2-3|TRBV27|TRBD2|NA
TGTGCCAGCAGTAGAGAGCGGGGGGGCACAGATACGCAGTATTTT
CASSRERGGTDTQYF
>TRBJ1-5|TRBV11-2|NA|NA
TGTGCCAGCAGGGAACACAGGGAGCGCAATCAGCCCCAGCATTTT
CASREHRERNQPQHF
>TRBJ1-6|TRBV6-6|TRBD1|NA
TGTGCCAGCGGCCGGGACAGAGATAATTCACCCCTCCACTTT
CASGRDRDNSPLHF
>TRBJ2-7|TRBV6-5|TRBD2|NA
TGTGCCAGCAGTTACCAGGGACTAGTGATTTACGAGCAGTACTTC
CASSYQGLVIYEQYF
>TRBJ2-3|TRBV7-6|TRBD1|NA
TGTGCCAGCAGCTCGTACGCCTCCGGGACAGCGAGGACAGATACGCAGTATTTT
CASSSYASGTARTDTQYF
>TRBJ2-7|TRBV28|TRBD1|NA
TGTGCCAGTCAGACAGGGGGGACCTACGAGCAGTACTTC
CASQTGGTYEQYF
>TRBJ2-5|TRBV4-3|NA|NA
TGCGCCAGCAGCCAGTCCAGGGTCCAAGAGGCCCAGTACTTC
CASSQSRVQEAQYF
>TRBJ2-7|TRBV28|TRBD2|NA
TGTGCCAGCTCAGGACTAGCGGGAGGGCAACCCTACGAGCAGTACTTC
CASSGLAGGQPYEQYF
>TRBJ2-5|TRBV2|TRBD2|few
TGTGCCAGCAGTACCCGGACTAGCGGGGAGACGGGGACCCAGTACTTC
CASSTRTSGETGTQYF
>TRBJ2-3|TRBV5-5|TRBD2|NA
TGTGCCAGCGGGCGGGAGGGCACAGATACGCAGTATTTT
CASGREGTDTQYF
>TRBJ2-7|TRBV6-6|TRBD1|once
TGTGCCAGCAGTTGGGGACAGGACAAACATGTGGAGTACTTC
CASSWGQDKHVEYF
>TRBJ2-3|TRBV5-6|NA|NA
TGTGCCAGCAGCTTGACGGCGGGCAGAACAGATACGCAGTATTTT
CASSLTAGRTDTQYF
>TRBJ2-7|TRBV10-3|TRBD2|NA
TGTGCCATCGGCGCTAGCGGGGGCTACGAGCAGTACTTC
CAIGASGGYEQYF
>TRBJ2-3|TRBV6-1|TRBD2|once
TGTGCCAGCAGGACTACTAGCGGGACAACAGATACGCAGTATTTT
CASRTTSGTTDTQYF
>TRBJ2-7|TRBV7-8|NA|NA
TGTGCCAGCAGCGCAATCCAGGGGCAATCCTACGAGCAGTACTTC
CASSAIQGQSYEQYF
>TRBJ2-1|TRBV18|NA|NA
TGTGCCAGCTCACCAGTAAATGAGCAGTTCTTC
CASSPVNEQFF
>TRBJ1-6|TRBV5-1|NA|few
TGCGCCAGCAGCTTGGGACTCGACGGTAAATATTCCCCCCTCCACTTT
CASSLGLDGKYSPLHF
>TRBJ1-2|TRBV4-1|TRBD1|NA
TGCGCCAGCAGCCCCAAGGTCGGACAGGACTATGGCTACACCTTC
CASSPKVGQDYGYTF
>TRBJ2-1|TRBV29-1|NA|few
TGCAGCGTTGAGGTACAGGGCCCCAGCTCCTACAATGAGCAGTTCTTC
CSVEVQGPSSYNEQFF